The following is a TCR beta chain sequence with its context. No antigen is known for it. Gene names denote mouse genes. The DNA ends 4 residues before the CDR3 does, and the rest of the CDR3 is filled in from the germline J gene. Once RNA had been extracted, it was reverse transcribed into cDNA to act as the sequencing template. The assay was immunoSEQ multiplex PCR, and TCRdb's table has in-frame clones only and misses some. The sample is made up of over 250,000 clones, none counted only once. These data originate in a study of CD8+ T cells in alopecia areata. Study overall: Roughly 6-10-week-old female C3H/HeJ mice were grafted with skin from spontaneously alopecic approximately 6-13-month-old C3H/HeJ graft donors. Findings and caveats of the study: Patients displayed less clarity in TCR sharing than mice, a finding possibly related to HLA. Scalp samples also yield sequences from resident alphabeta T cells of normal skin. Scalp lesions, especially in alopecia totalis/universalis, had higher clonality than normal scalp.

A panel of CD4, CD8alpha, NKG2D, NKG2ACE and other markers served to sort pooled cutaneous lymph node cells. Trimming shortened V by 0 bases and J by 0 bases, and 13 bases separated the two germline ends. Germline V CDR1 and CDR2: NNHDY, SYVADS. This CDR3 spans 16 amino acids. The clonotype originates from a C3H/HeJ mouse with alopecia areata. The mice in this strain carry MHC haplotype H2-k. The rearrangement uses TRBV13-3 and TRBJ2-7; a possible D gene is TRBD2 (7 bases). What was sequenced was CD4+ T cells sorted from a lymph node. The covered CDR3 bases are TGTGCCAGCAGTGATGCTCGGGGGGCCAGCTCCTAT. The encoded protein is CASSDARGASSY. The entire CDR3 sequence reads CASSDARGASSYEQYF.